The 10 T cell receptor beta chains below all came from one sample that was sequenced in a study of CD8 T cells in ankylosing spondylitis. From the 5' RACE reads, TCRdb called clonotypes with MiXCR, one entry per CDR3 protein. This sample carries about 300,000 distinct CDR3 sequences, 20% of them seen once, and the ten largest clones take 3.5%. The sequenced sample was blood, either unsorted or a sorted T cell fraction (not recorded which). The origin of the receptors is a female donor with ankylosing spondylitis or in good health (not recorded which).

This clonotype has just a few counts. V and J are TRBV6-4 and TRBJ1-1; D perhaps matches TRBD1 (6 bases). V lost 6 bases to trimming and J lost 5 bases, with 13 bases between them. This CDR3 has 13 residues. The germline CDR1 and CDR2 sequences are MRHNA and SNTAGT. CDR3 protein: CASRRDTRTEAFF. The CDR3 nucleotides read TGTGCCAGCAGACGGGACACGAGGACTGAAGCTTTCTTT.

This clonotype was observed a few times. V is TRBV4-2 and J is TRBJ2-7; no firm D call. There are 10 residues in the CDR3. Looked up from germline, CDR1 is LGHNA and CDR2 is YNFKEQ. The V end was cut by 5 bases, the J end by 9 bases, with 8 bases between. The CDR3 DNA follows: TGTGCCAGCAGCACTGGTGGGCAGTACTTC. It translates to CASSTGGQYF.

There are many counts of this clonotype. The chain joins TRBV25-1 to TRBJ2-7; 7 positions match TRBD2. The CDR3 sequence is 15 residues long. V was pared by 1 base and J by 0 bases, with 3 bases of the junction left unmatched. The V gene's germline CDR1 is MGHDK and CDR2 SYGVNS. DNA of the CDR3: TGTGCCAGCAGTGAATCCGGGGGGTTCTCCTACGAGCAGTACTTC. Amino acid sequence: CASSESGGFSYEQYF.

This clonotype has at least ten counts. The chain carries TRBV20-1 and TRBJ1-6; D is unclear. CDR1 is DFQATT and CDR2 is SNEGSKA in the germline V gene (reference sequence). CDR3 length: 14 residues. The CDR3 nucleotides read TGCAGCGGAGTGACCCGCTCCTATAATTCACCCCTCCACTTT. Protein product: CSGVTRSYNSPLHF.

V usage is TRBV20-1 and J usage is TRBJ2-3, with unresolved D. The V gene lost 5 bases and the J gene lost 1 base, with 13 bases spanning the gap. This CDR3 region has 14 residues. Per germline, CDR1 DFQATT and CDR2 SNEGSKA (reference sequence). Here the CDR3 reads CSAYQVPRTDTQYF. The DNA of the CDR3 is TGCAGTGCTTACCAGGTTCCGCGCACAGATACGCAGTATTTT.

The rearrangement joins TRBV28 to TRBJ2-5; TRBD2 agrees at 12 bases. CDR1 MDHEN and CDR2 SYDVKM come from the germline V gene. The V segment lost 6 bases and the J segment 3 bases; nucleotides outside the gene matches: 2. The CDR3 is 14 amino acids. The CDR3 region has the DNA TGTGCCAGCAGCCGACTAGCGGGGGAAGAGACCCAGTACTTC. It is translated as CASSRLAGEETQYF.

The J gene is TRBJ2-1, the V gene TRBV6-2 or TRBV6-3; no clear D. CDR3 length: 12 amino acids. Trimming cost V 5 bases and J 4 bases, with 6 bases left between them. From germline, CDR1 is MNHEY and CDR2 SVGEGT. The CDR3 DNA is TGTGCCAGCAGTAACACGTACAATGAGCAGTTCTTC. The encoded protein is CASSNTYNEQFF.

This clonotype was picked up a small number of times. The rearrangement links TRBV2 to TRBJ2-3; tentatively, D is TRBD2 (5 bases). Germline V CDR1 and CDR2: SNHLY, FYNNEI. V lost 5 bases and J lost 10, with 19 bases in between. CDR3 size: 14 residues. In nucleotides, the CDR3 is TGTGCCAGCAGTCATCCCCTAGTGAGGGTTGCGCAGTATTTT. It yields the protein CASSHPLVRVAQYF.

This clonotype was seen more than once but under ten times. CDR3 sequence reads: CASSLSTAQEETQYF. The CDR3 bases are TGTGCCAGCAGCTTGTCCACCGCGCAGGAGGAGACCCAGTACTTC. This sequence joins TRBV11-2 and TRBJ2-5; D not certain. V was shortened by 3 bases and J by 5 bases, with 16 bases between the two germline ends. The germline gives CDR1 SGHAT, CDR2 FQNNGV. The length of the CDR3 is 15 residues.

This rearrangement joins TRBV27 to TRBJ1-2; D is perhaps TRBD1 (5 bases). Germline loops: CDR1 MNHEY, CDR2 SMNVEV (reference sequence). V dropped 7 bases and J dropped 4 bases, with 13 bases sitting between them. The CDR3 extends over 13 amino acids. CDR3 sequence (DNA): TGTGCCAGCACCCCCACAGGCGGCTATGGCTACACCTTC. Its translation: CASTPTGGYGYTF.